This T cell receptor beta chain was retrieved from a study of Ad26.COV2.S vaccination and SARS-CoV-2 variants. Treatment described: around 19 received Ad26.COV2.S at low or high dose, single or two shots; 5 received placebo; per-sample allocation not given. Each sample was drawn 63 days after the first injection (of vaccine or placebo). The ends were cut back, 3 bases at V and 1 base at J, with 7 bases in the middle. The CDR3 covers 14 residues. Germline CDR1 MNHNS, CDR2 SASEGT. The table came from immunoSEQ multiplex PCR; TCRdb's copy has only in-frame clones and leaves some out. The sample records roughly 250,000 clones, roughly 89% being singletons.

This TCR derives from a person aged 18-60 years who received the Ad26.COV2.S COVID-19 vaccine or a placebo. The chain couples TRBV6-1 to TRBJ1-5; D gene ambiguous. The sample consisted of peripheral blood, taken in a trial of Ad26.COV2.S vaccine versus placebo. Written as DNA, the CDR3 is TGTGCCAGCAGTGATCAATTAAGCAATCAGCCCCAGCATTTT. It specifies CASSDQLSNQPQHF.